The source of this TCR beta chain is a study of neurological immune-mediated disorders. cDNA was made by 5'RACE with 10-nucleotide random UMIs. TCRdb ran MiXCR on the 5' RACE reads and lists one entry per CDR3 protein. The table lists some 22,000 distinct CDR3 sequences, around 13% of them singletons. The CDR3 consists of 15 residues. Trimming at V came to 6 bases and at J to 7 bases, leaving 9 bases not matched to a gene. The sample's time point: technical triplicate 1. The study built sorted libraries from 1 million CD4+ or CD8+ T cells. This clonotype was recorded at least ten times. What was sequenced was CD4+ T cells from blood. The rearrangement joins TRBV12-3 or TRBV12-4 to TRBJ2-1; 10 nucleotides align to TRBD2. This sequence was found in a female donor with HTLV-1-associated myelopathy (HAM/TSP). The CDR3 loop reads CASSQSGRADNEQFF. CDR3 coding DNA: TGTGCCAGCAGCCAAAGCGGGAGGGCCGATAATGAGCAGTTCTTC.